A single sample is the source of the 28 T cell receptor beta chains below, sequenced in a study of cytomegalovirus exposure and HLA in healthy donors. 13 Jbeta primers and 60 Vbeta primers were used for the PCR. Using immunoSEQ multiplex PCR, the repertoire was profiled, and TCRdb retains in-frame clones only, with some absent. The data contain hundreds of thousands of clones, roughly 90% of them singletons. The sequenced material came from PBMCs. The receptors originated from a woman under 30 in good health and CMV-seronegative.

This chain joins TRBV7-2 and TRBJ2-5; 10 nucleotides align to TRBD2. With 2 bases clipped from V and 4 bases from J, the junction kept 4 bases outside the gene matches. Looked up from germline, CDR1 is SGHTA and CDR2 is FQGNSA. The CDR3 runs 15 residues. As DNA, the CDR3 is TGTGCCAGCAGCTTAAGCGGGGGGGCCGTAGAGACCCAGTACTTC. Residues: CASSLSGGAVETQYF.

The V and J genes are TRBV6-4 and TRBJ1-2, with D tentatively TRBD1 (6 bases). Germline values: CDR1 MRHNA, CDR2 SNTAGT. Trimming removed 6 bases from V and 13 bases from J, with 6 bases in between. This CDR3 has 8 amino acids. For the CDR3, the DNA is TGTGCCAGCAGGACAGGCACCTTC. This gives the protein CASRTGTF.

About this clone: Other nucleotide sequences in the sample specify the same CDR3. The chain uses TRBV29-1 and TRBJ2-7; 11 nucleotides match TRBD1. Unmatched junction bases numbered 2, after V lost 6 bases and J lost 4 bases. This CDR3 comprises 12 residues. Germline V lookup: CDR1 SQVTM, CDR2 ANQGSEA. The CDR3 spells CSVGTGGYEQYF. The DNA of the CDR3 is TGCAGCGTCGGGACAGGGGGATACGAGCAGTACTTC.

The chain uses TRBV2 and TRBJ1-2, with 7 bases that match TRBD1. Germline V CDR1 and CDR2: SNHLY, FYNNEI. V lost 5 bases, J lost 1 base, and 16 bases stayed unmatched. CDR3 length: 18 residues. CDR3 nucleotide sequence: TGTGCCAGCAGTTGGGGGAATTTACCGGGACAGCATAACTATGGCTACACCTTC. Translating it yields CASSWGNLPGQHNYGYTF.

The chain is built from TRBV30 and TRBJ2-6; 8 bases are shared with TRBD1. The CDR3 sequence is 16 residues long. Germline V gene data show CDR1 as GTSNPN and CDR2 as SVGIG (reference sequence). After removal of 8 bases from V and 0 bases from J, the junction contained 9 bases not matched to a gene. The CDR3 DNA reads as TGTGCCGGAGGGACAGGTTTTAGCTCTGGGGCCAACGTCCTGACTTTC. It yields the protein CAGGTGFSSGANVLTF.

The CDR3, as DNA: TGTGCCAGCATGGCCGCAGTGGGAGGGGGTGGCTACACCTTC. Its protein product is CASMAAVGGGGYTF. The V call is TRBV6-4, the J call TRBJ1-2; a weak D match, TRBD1 (6 bases). The CDR3 extends over 14 amino acids. CDR1 and CDR2 from the germline V gene are MRHNA and SNTAGT. Trimming pared 7 bases from V and 7 bases from J, leaving 19 bases between.

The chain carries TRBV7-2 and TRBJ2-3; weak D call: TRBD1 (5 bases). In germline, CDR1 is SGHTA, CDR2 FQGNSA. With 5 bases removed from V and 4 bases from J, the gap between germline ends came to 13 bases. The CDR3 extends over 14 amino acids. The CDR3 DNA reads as TGTGCCAGCAGCCCACAGGTCCGGGCAGATACGCAGTATTTT. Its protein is CASSPQVRADTQYF.

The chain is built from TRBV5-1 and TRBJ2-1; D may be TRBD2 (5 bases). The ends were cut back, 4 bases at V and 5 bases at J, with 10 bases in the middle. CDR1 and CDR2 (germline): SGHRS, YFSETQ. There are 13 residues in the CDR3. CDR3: CASSPGLNNEQFF. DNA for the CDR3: TGCGCCAGCAGCCCCGGACTTAACAATGAGCAGTTCTTC.

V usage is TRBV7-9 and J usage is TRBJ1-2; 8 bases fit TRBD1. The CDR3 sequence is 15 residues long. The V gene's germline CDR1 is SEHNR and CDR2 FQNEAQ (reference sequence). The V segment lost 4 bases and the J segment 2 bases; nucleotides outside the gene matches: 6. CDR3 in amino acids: CASSSGQGPNYGYTF. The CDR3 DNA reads TGTGCCAGCAGCTCCGGACAGGGACCGAACTATGGCTACACCTTC. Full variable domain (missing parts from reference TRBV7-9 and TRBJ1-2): DTGVSQNPRHKITKRGQNVTFRCDPISEHNRLYWYRQTLGQGPEFLTYFQNEAQLEKSRLLSDRFSAERPKGSFSTLEIQRTEQGDSAMYLCASSSGQGPNYGYTFGSGTRLTVV.

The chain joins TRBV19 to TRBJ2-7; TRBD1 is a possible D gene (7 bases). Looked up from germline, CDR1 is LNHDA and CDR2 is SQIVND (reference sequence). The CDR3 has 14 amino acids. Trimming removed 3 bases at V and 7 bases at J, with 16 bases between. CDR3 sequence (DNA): TGTGCCAGTAGTATCGCACAGGGGAGCGGGGAGCAGTACTTC. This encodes CASSIAQGSGEQYF.

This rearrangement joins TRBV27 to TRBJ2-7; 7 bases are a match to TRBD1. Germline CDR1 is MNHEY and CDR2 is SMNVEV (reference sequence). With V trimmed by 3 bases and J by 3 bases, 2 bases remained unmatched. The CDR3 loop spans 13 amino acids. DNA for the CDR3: TGTGCCAGCAGTTTCAGGGACAGCTACGAGCAGTACTTC. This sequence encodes CASSFRDSYEQYF.

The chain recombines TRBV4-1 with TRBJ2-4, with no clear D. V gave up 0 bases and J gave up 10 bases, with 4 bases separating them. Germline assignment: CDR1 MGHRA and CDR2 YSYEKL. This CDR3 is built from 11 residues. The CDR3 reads CASSQDVIQYF. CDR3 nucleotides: TGCGCCAGCAGCCAAGACGTGATTCAGTACTTC.

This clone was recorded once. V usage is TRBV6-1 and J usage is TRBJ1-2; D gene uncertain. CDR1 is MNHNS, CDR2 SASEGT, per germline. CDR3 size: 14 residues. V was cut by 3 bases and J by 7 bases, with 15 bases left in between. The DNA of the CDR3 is TGTGCCAGCAGTGACCCGGACGGGGTAGGTGGCTACACCTTC. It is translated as CASSDPDGVGGYTF.

This CDR3 is CASSSDPADSPLHF. The CDR3 DNA is TGTGCCAGCAGCTCCGACCCGGCGGATTCACCCCTCCACTTT. V is TRBV6-5 and J is TRBJ1-6; no clear D. The V gene's germline CDR1 is MNHEY and CDR2 SVGAGI. With 6 bases removed from V and 8 bases from J, the gap between germline ends came to 14 bases. The CDR3 has 14 residues.

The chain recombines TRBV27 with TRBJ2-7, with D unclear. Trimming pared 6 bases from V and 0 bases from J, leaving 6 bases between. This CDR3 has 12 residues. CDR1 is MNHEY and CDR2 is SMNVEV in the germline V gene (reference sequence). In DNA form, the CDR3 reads TGTGCCAGCAGCGGTAGCTCCTACGAGCAGTACTTC. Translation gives CASSGSSYEQYF.

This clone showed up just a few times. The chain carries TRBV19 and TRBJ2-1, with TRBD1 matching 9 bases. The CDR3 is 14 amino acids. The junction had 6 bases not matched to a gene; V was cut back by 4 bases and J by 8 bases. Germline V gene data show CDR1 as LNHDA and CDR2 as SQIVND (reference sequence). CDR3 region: CASSTRDRVDEQFF. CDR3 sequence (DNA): TGTGCCAGTAGTACCCGGGACAGGGTAGATGAGCAGTTCTTC.

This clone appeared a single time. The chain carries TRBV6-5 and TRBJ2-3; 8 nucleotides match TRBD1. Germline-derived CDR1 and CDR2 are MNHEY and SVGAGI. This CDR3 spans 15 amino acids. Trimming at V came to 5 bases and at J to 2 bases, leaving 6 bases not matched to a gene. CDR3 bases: TGTGCCAGCAGTCGGACAGGGACGGCCACAGATACGCAGTATTTT. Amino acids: CASSRTGTATDTQYF.

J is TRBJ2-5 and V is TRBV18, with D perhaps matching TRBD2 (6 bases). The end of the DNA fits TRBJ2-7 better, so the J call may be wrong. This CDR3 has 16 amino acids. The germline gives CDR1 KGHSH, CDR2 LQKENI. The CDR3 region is CASSPPGGTLSYEQYF. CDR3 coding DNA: TGTGCCAGCTCACCACCTGGAGGGACCCTCTCTTACGAGCAGTACTTC.

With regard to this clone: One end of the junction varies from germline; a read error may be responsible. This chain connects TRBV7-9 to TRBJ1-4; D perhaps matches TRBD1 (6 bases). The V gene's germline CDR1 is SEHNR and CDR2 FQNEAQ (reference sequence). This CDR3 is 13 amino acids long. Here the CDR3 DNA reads TGTTCCAGCAGTGGGACAATGGGCGAAAAACTGTTTTTT. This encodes CSSSGTMGEKLFF.

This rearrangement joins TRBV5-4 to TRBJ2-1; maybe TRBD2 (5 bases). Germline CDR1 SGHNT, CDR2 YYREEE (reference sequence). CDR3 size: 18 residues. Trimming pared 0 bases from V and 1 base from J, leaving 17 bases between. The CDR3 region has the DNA TGTGCCAGCAGCTTGGGGGGTCCGTTAGCGAGGTCCTACAATGAGCAGTTCTTC. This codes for CASSLGGPLARSYNEQFF.

The CDR3 loop reads CSVELLGSSWGGAFF. The CDR3, as DNA: TGCAGCGTTGAACTCCTCGGCTCCTCCTGGGGGGGAGCTTTCTTT. The chain is built from TRBV29-1 and TRBJ1-1, with D tentatively TRBD1 (5 bases). The V end was cut by 2 bases, the J end by 10 bases, with 23 bases between. CDR1 is SQVTM, CDR2 ANQGSEA, per germline. The CDR3 is 15 residues long.

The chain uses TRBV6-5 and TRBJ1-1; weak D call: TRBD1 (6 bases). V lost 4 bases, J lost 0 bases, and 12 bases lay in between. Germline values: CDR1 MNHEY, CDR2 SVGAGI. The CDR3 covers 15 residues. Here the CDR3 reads CASSSTGHMNTEAFF. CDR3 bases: TGTGCCAGCAGTTCAACGGGACATATGAACACTGAAGCTTTCTTT.

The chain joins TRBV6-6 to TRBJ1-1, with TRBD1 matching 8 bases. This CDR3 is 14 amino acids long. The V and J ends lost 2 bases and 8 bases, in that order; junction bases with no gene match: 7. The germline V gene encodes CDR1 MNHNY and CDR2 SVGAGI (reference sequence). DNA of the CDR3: TGTGCCAGCAGTTACGCGGACAGGGTGATAGAAGCTTTCTTT. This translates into CASSYADRVIEAFF.

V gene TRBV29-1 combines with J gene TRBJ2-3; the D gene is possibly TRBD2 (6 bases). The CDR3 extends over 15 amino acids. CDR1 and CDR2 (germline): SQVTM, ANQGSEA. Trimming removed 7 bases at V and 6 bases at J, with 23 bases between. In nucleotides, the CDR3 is TGCAGCGCGGCGGGGTTGCGGGAAGGGGTTGATACGCAGTATTTT. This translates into CSAAGLREGVDTQYF.

The CDR3 region is CASSGVQTGISYEQYF. CDR3 nucleotides: TGTGCCAGCAGTGGGGTCCAAACAGGTATCTCCTACGAGCAGTACTTC. The chain recombines TRBV6-1 with TRBJ2-7, with D maybe TRBD1 (5 bases). V gave up 4 bases and J gave up 0 bases, with 16 bases separating them. The germline V gene has CDR1 MNHNS and CDR2 SASEGT. The CDR3 length is 16 residues.

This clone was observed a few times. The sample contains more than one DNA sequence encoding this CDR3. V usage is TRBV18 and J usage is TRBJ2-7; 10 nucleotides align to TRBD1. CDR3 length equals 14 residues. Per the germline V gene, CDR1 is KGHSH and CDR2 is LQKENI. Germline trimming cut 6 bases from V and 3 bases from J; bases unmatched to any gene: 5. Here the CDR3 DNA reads TGTGCCAGCTCCCCCGGGACAGGGGACTACGAGCAGTACTTC. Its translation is CASSPGTGDYEQYF.

As DNA, the CDR3 is TGTGCCAGCAAATCTTGGGTAGCGGGGGTACGAGAGACCCAGTACTTC. Protein product: CASKSWVAGVRETQYF. The rearrangement joins TRBV2 to TRBJ2-5, with 9 bases identical to TRBD2. The V gene end was trimmed by 7 bases and the J gene end by 4 bases; junction bases not matched to a gene: 13. The CDR3 runs to 16 residues. Germline assignment: CDR1 SNHLY and CDR2 FYNNEI.

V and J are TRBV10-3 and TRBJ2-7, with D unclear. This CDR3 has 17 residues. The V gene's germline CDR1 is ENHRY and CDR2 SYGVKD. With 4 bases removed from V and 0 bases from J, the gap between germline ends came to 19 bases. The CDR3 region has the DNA TGTGCCATCAGTGGAAATGGGTTAGACTCGAGCTCCTACGAGCAGTACTTC. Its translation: CAISGNGLDSSSYEQYF.